Below are 4 T cell receptor beta chains sequenced from a single sample in a study of metastatic and nonmetastatic thyroid tumors. Treatment of any kind had been given to no patient before thyroid surgery. TCRdb recomputed clones from the PCR reads via MiXCR. The sample holds under 95,000 clones, roughly 8.6% seen once. The sequencing input was blood. The receptors were sampled from a female donor with papillary thyroid cancer or a benign thyroid nodule (not recorded which). Some clones in this sample may be carry-over from other donors' samples.

In its sample, this clone is medium-sized. This chain links TRBV20-1 with TRBJ1-2; a weak D match, TRBD1 (5 bases). Germline CDR1 reads DFQATT; CDR2 reads SNEGSKA (reference sequence). V lost 0 bases to trimming and J lost 7 bases, with 21 bases between them. This CDR3 spans 16 amino acids. The CDR3 bases are TGCAGTGCTAGAGATGGGAAGGAAGGGGAAGTAAGTGGCTACACCTTC. Protein product: CSARDGKEGEVSGYTF.

This clone was picked up many times. The chain employs TRBV30 and TRBJ1-6; D perhaps matches TRBD1 (5 bases). V was trimmed by 0 bases and J by 1 base, leaving 10 bases between them. The CDR3 contains 16 residues. Germline CDR1 GTSNPN, CDR2 SVGIG (reference sequence). The CDR3 DNA reads TGTGCCTGGAGTGTAAGTGGGGGATCCTATAATTCACCCCTCCACTTT. Its protein is CAWSVSGGSYNSPLHF.

This clone was detected ten times or more. The chain couples TRBV6-1 to TRBJ1-5; TRBD1 might be the D (6 bases). Trimming removed 0 bases from V and 2 bases from J, with 8 bases in between. The CDR3 totals 15 residues. From germline, CDR1 is MNHNS and CDR2 SASEGT. In nucleotides, the CDR3 is TGTGCCAGCAGTGAAGCGGCAGGGGGCAATCAGCCCCAGCATTTT. Encoded protein: CASSEAAGGNQPQHF.

This clone came up many times. This chain links TRBV4-2 with TRBJ1-1; the D is unclear. The CDR3 consists of 15 residues. V lost 0 bases and J 5 bases, leaving 13 bases between the germline ends. The germline CDR1 and CDR2 sequences are LGHNA and YNFKEQ. The CDR3, as DNA: TGTGCCAGCAGCCAAGAACGCAGGTCCGAAACTGAAGCTTTCTTT. This codes for CASSQERRSETEAFF.